These 24 T cell receptor beta chains originate from one sample sequenced in a study of blood T cell repertoires in COVID-19. The method was immunoSEQ multiplex PCR; TCRdb's version includes in-frame clones alone and lacks a portion of them. The profile shows fewer than 110,000 clones, about 80% of them singletons. What was sequenced was peripheral blood. The receptors originated from a human donor in a cohort sampled during active COVID-19.

The chain is built from TRBV12-3 or TRBV12-4 and TRBJ1-2; D not resolved. The V end lost 5 bases, the J end lost 4 bases, and 8 bases lay between the germline ends. The CDR3 has 12 residues. DNA of the CDR3: TGTGCCAGCAGTCCGGGTGTCTATGGCTACACCTTC. This encodes CASSPGVYGYTF.

The chain has TRBV20-1 and TRBJ1-2; 10 bases agree with TRBD1. The germline gives CDR1 DFQATT, CDR2 SNEGSKA (reference sequence). This CDR3 has 14 residues. V dropped 3 bases and J dropped 8; count of bases not matched to a gene: 9. In DNA, the CDR3 is TGCAGTGCTAGTACGACAGGGGGCGCCTGGGGCTACACCTTC. Amino acids: CSASTTGGAWGYTF.

J is TRBJ2-7 and V is TRBV7-9, with 10 bases matching TRBD2. Trimming removed 0 bases from V and 4 bases from J; junction bases left unmatched: 6. From germline, CDR1 is SEHNR and CDR2 FQNEAQ (reference sequence). CDR3 length: 16 residues. The CDR3 loop reads CASSLAASGGKYEQYF. Written as DNA, the CDR3 is TGTGCCAGCAGCTTAGCGGCTAGCGGGGGAAAATACGAGCAGTACTTC.

This chain connects TRBV4-3 to TRBJ1-1; D remains ambiguous. This CDR3 spans 12 amino acids. The V and J ends lost 4 bases and 1 base respectively, with 4 bases between them. Germline values: CDR1 LGHNA, CDR2 YSLEER. CDR3 coding DNA: TGCGCCAGCAGCCGGGCGAACACTGAAGCTTTCTTT. The encoded protein is CASSRANTEAFF.

The chain is built from TRBV6-1 and TRBJ1-1; D possibly corresponds to TRBD1 (5 bases). This CDR3 spans 14 amino acids. Per germline, CDR1 MNHNS and CDR2 SASEGT. The ends were cut back, 0 bases at V and 7 bases at J, with 12 bases in the middle. CDR3: CASSEAPGYVEAFF. CDR3 nucleotide sequence: TGTGCCAGCAGTGAAGCGCCAGGGTATGTTGAAGCTTTCTTT.

The rearrangement uses TRBV4-3 and TRBJ2-3; 9 bases map to TRBD2. Losses at the gene ends were 1 base for V and 4 bases for J; bases not matched to a gene: 6. The CDR3 runs 16 residues. Germline V gene data show CDR1 as LGHNA and CDR2 as YSLEER. In DNA, the CDR3 is TGCGCCAGCAGCCAAGTTGCGGGGGGGCCATCAGATACGCAGTATTTT. Residues: CASSQVAGGPSDTQYF.

The rearrangement links TRBV7-9 to TRBJ1-6; D not certain. Germline V gene lookup returns CDR1 SEHNR and CDR2 FQNEAQ (reference sequence). The CDR3 has 17 residues. Trimming removed 4 bases at V and 6 bases at J, with 19 bases between. The CDR3 DNA follows: TGTGCCAGCAGCTCCCACCCCTTGGTTGGCAGTAATTCACCCCTCCACTTT. Amino acids: CASSSHPLVGSNSPLHF.

CDR3 loop: CASSQEGTPQSYEQYF. The CDR3 DNA reads TGTGCCAGCAGCCAAGAGGGGACACCCCAAAGCTACGAGCAGTACTTC. The chain uses TRBV4-2 and TRBJ2-7, with D possibly matching TRBD1 (6 bases). V lost 0 bases, J lost 3 bases, and 15 bases lay in between. Germline V gene lookup returns CDR1 LGHNA and CDR2 YNFKEQ. The CDR3 is made up of 16 amino acids.

The chain has TRBV5-4 and TRBJ1-1; 7 bases agree with TRBD1. Looked up from germline, CDR1 is SGHNT and CDR2 is YYREEE (reference sequence). Germline trimming cut 0 bases from V and 4 bases from J; bases unmatched to any gene: 12. The CDR3 spans 17 residues. The CDR3 protein is CASSLDKTGLLGTEAFF. The CDR3 nucleotides read TGTGCCAGCAGCTTGGATAAGACAGGGTTATTGGGCACTGAAGCTTTCTTT.

V and J are TRBV6-5 and TRBJ1-1; a possible D gene is TRBD1 (5 bases). CDR3 length: 11 residues. The ends were cut back, 5 bases at V and 7 bases at J, with 8 bases in the middle. Germline lookup yields CDR1 MNHEY and CDR2 SVGAGI. CDR3 in DNA: TGTGCCAGCAGTACGGGGGGTGAAGCTTTCTTT. It translates to CASSTGGEAFF.

This clone was seen repeatedly, ten times or more. The V gene is TRBV10-3, the J gene TRBJ2-1; 10 bases match TRBD1. The junction had 7 bases not matched to a gene; V was cut back by 11 bases and J by 6 bases. CDR1 is ENHRY and CDR2 is SYGVKD in the germline V gene. The CDR3 contains 13 residues. CDR3 amino acids: CAGGTGVGNEQFF. The CDR3 region has the DNA TGTGCCGGAGGGACAGGGGTTGGCAATGAGCAGTTCTTC.

The rearrangement joins TRBV7-2 to TRBJ2-7, with 8 nucleotides matching TRBD2. Germline values: CDR1 SGHTA, CDR2 FQGNSA. The CDR3 has 14 residues. J was trimmed by 12 bases and V by 5 bases; bases with no gene match: 15. The CDR3 coding sequence is TGTGCCAGCAGCCCTGGGATGGCGGGGGGCCTAAGGTACTTC. This encodes CASSPGMAGGLRYF.

The genes are TRBV19 and TRBJ1-5; the match to TRBD1 covers 7 bases. The CDR3 spans 14 residues. V gave up 11 bases and J gave up 0 bases; unmatched junction bases: 7. Per the germline V gene, CDR1 is LNHDA and CDR2 is SQIVND (reference sequence). CDR3 coding DNA: TGTGCCGGCAGGGGGACAGATAGCAATCAGCCCCAGCATTTT. Residues: CAGRGTDSNQPQHF.

This chain uses TRBV12-3 or TRBV12-4 with TRBJ1-1; D not resolved. V dropped 1 base and J dropped 1 base, with 4 bases sitting between them. This CDR3 comprises 13 residues. As DNA, the CDR3 is TGTGCCAGCAGTTTAGTCGGGAACACTGAAGCTTTCTTT. Its protein product is CASSLVGNTEAFF.

The chain uses TRBV3-1 (or the pseudogene TRBV3-2) and TRBJ1-2; 11 bases map to TRBD1. The germline gives CDR1 LGHDT, CDR2 YNNKEL (reference sequence). This CDR3 has 14 residues. The junction had 4 bases not matched to a gene; V was cut back by 3 bases and J by 7 bases. The chain's CDR3 is CASSQPGTGGGYTF. CDR3 DNA sequence: TGTGCCAGCAGCCAGCCCGGGACAGGGGGTGGCTACACCTTC.

Details on this clone: Relative to the germline gene, one junction end is altered; a read error may explain this. V and J are TRBV25-1 and TRBJ2-3; D is undetermined. The CDR3 runs to 12 residues. Germline lookup yields CDR1 MGHDK and CDR2 SYGVNS. The CDR3 here is CAGSGLKDTQYF. In DNA form, the CDR3 reads TGTGCCGGCAGTGGGCTCAAGGATACGCAGTATTTT.

This chain links TRBV6-5 with TRBJ1-1; possible D gene TRBD1, 5 bases. This CDR3 region has 11 residues. CDR1 is MNHEY and CDR2 is SVGAGI in the germline V gene. Trimming cost V 10 bases and J 4 bases, with 10 bases left between them. The CDR3 sequence: CATLGVTEAFF. CDR3 bases: TGTGCCACCCTAGGGGTCACTGAAGCTTTCTTT.

This clone was seen only once. The chain combines TRBV7-9 with TRBJ2-1; 10 positions match TRBD1. The germline CDR1 and CDR2 sequences are SEHNR and FQNEAQ (reference sequence). The junction had 10 bases not matched to a gene; V was cut back by 3 bases and J by 8 bases. The length of the CDR3 is 16 residues. CDR3 sequence (DNA): TGTGCCAGCAGCTTTCAAGGAGGACAGGGGGGTTATGAGCAGTTCTTC. This translates into CASSFQGGQGGYEQFF.

The rearrangement uses TRBV29-1 and TRBJ1-2; 8 positions agree with TRBD1. Germline values: CDR1 SQVTM, CDR2 ANQGSEA. V was clipped by 5 bases and J by 4 bases; unmatched bases: 12. This CDR3 has 15 residues. This CDR3 reads CSVRYRQGPGYGYTF. DNA of the CDR3: TGCAGCGTTAGATACAGACAGGGGCCGGGCTATGGCTACACCTTC.

This clone was seen a handful of times. The gene calls are TRBV28 and TRBJ1-1, with 7 bases fitting TRBD1. Losses at the gene ends were 6 bases for V and 1 base for J; bases not matched to a gene: 5. The CDR3 is 14 amino acids. Germline V gives CDR1 MDHEN, CDR2 SYDVKM. The CDR3 DNA reads TGTGCCAGCAGAGGGGGCGGTTCGAACACTGAAGCTTTCTTT. It encodes CASRGGGSNTEAFF.

This clone appeared a single time. The chain links TRBV7-9 to TRBJ1-1; 8 nucleotides match TRBD1. The junction had 9 bases not matched to a gene; V was cut back by 2 bases and J by 1 base. The germline V gene has CDR1 SEHNR and CDR2 FQNEAQ (reference sequence). This CDR3 region has 17 residues. The CDR3 loop is CASSLTPRTGSNTEAFF. The CDR3 nucleotides read TGTGCCAGCAGCTTAACCCCCAGGACAGGGTCGAACACTGAAGCTTTCTTT.

This CDR3 reads CASSQQERTDTQYF. CDR3 nucleotides: TGTGCCAGCAGCCAACAAGAGCGCACAGATACGCAGTATTTT. The genes are TRBV14 and TRBJ2-3; D not resolved. V shed 2 bases and J shed 1 base, with 7 bases lying between them. The germline CDR1 and CDR2 sequences are SGHDN and FVKESK. The CDR3 is made up of 14 amino acids. Full variable domain (missing parts from reference TRBV14 and TRBJ2-3): EAGVTQFPSHSVIEKGQTVTLRCDPISGHDNLYWYRRVMGKEIKFLLHFVKESKQDESGMPNNRFLAERTGGTYSTLKVQPAELEDSGVYFCASSQQERTDTQYFGPGTRLTVL.

The chain employs TRBV18 and TRBJ2-1; 9 nucleotides match TRBD2. This CDR3 has 16 amino acids. Germline CDR1 is KGHSH and CDR2 is LQKENI. V was pared by 2 bases and J by 5 bases, with 7 bases of the junction left unmatched. Written as DNA, the CDR3 is TGTGCCAGCTCACCAATCCCCCCTAGCGGGGACAATGAGCAGTTCTTC. This gives the protein CASSPIPPSGDNEQFF.

The chain is built from TRBV5-1 and TRBJ1-6; possible D gene TRBD1, 6 bases. Deletions cut 6 bases from V and 8 bases from J, with 15 bases between. CDR3 size: 14 residues. Looked up from germline, CDR1 is SGHRS and CDR2 is YFSETQ. The CDR3 spells CASTLAGADSPLHF. In DNA, the CDR3 is TGCGCCAGCACCCTGGCAGGGGCAGATTCACCCCTCCACTTT. The entire variable domain, with the rest obtained from reference TRBV5-1 and TRBJ1-6, is as follows: KAGVTQTPRYLIKTRGQQVTLSCSPISGHRSVSWYQQTPGQGLQFLFEYFSETQRNKGNFPGRFSGRQFSNSRSEMNVSTLELGDSALYLCASTLAGADSPLHFGNGTRLTVT.